The 19 T cell receptor beta chains below were found in one sample sequenced in a study of cytomegalovirus exposure and HLA in healthy donors. Assay: immunoSEQ multiplex PCR; the TCRdb copy retains only in-frame clones and omits some. The sample has 300,000 to 400,000 clones; around 90% are singletons. The material sequenced was PBMCs. These TCRs come from a man aged 25 to 45 in good health and CMV-seronegative.

V gene TRBV6-1 combines with J gene TRBJ2-7, with TRBD1 matching over 10 bases. V trimming: 3 bases; J trimming: 3 bases; junction bases outside the gene matches: 5. The CDR3 consists of 15 residues. The V gene's germline CDR1 is MNHNS and CDR2 SASEGT. In nucleotides, the CDR3 is TGTGCCAGCAGTGAGGGGACAGGGGCTTTCTACGAGCAGTACTTC. Amino acids: CASSEGTGAFYEQYF.

The chain has TRBV7-8 and TRBJ1-1; 9 bases map to TRBD1. Germline V lookup: CDR1 SGHVS, CDR2 FQNEAQ. The CDR3 spans 16 residues. Trimming removed 3 bases from V and 5 bases from J; junction bases left unmatched: 10. This chain's CDR3 is CASSLGQGDYLTEAFF. CDR3 DNA sequence: TGTGCCAGCAGCTTGGGACAGGGAGACTATCTGACTGAAGCTTTCTTT.

The chain links TRBV5-6 to TRBJ2-5; 7 positions match TRBD1. CDR1 is SGHDT, CDR2 YYEEEE, per germline. The CDR3 extends over 13 amino acids. V was clipped by 4 bases and J by 1 base; unmatched bases: 1. The CDR3, as DNA: TGTGCCAGCAGCGGGGACAGCCAAGAGACCCAGTACTTC. Encoded protein: CASSGDSQETQYF.

V usage is TRBV25-1 and J usage is TRBJ2-1; TRBD2 is a possible D gene (5 bases). The CDR3 is 14 residues long. Trimming left V 8 bases short and J 5 bases short, with 16 bases between. The germline V gene has CDR1 MGHDK and CDR2 SYGVNS. CDR3 nucleotide sequence: TGTGCCAGCGGCGGTGAGGGATTTAACAATGAGCAGTTCTTC. This encodes CASGGEGFNNEQFF.

DNA of the CDR3: TGTGCCAGTAGTAGGACAGGGAATACTGAAGCTTTCTTT. Translation: CASSRTGNTEAFF. This chain connects TRBV19 to TRBJ1-1; 8 nucleotides agree with TRBD1. The trim removed 4 bases at V and 5 bases at J, leaving 3 bases unmatched. Germline loops: CDR1 LNHDA, CDR2 SQIVND (reference sequence). The CDR3 contains 13 residues.

The chain employs TRBV11-2 and TRBJ1-3; 9 nucleotides agree with TRBD1. After removal of 6 bases from V and 0 bases from J, the junction contained 3 bases not matched to a gene. The CDR3 sequence is 15 residues long. CDR1 is SGHAT and CDR2 is FQNNGV in the germline V gene. The CDR3 DNA is TGTGCCAGCAGTAACAGGGGGCTCTCTGGAAACACCATATATTTT. It codes for CASSNRGLSGNTIYF.

This chain connects TRBV27 to TRBJ1-3, with no clear D. The germline V gene has CDR1 MNHEY and CDR2 SMNVEV (reference sequence). The V end was cut by 6 bases, the J end by 4 bases, with 25 bases between. This CDR3 has 18 amino acids. Here the CDR3 reads CASRPSLRGLASGNTIYF. The CDR3 region has the DNA TGTGCCAGCAGACCATCCCTCAGAGGGCTCGCTTCCGGAAACACCATATATTTT.

A few counts support this clone. The J gene is TRBJ1-3, the V gene TRBV6-1; D ambiguous. The CDR3 spans 14 residues. Germline V gene sequence: CDR1 MNHNS, CDR2 SASEGT. Trimming stripped 4 bases from V and 0 bases from J, with 7 bases between. CDR3 region: CASSATDSGNTIYF. The CDR3 bases are TGTGCCAGCAGTGCCACAGACTCTGGAAACACCATATATTTT.

This chain links TRBV21-1 with TRBJ1-1; no check of the table's D call, TRBD1, against the DNA was made. TRBV21-1 is designated a pseudogene. CDR3 size: 14 residues. CDR3 DNA sequence: TGTGCCAGCAGCAAATTGGCAGAGAACACTGAAGCTTTCTTT. This codes for CASSKLAENTEAFF.

CDR3 residues: CASNPVVFRDTQYF. CDR3 bases: TGTGCCAGTAACCCTGTAGTTTTCCGAGATACGCAGTATTTT. The genes are TRBV19 and TRBJ2-3; D unresolved. The CDR3 spans 14 residues. Trimming removed 7 bases at V and 5 bases at J, with 16 bases between. Germline CDR1 reads LNHDA; CDR2 reads SQIVND (reference sequence).

This sequence joins TRBV18 and TRBJ1-1; 7 bases line up with TRBD1. The CDR3 has 14 amino acids. V dropped 3 bases and J dropped 0; count of bases not matched to a gene: 1. The germline CDR1 and CDR2 sequences are KGHSH and LQKENI. The CDR3 region is CASSPDRVNTEAFF. CDR3 in DNA: TGTGCCAGCTCACCCGACAGGGTGAACACTGAAGCTTTCTTT.

In nucleotides, the CDR3 is TGTGCCAGCAGCTTGGACAGGACTGGAAACACCATATATTTT. Translation gives CASSLDRTGNTIYF. The genes are TRBV5-4 and TRBJ1-3; D possibly corresponds to TRBD1 (5 bases). The CDR3 length is 14 residues. Germline-derived CDR1 and CDR2 are SGHNT and YYREEE (reference sequence). Trimming took 0 bases from V and 2 from J, leaving 6 bases between them.

The gene calls are TRBV7-9 and TRBJ2-3; 8 nucleotides align to TRBD1. In germline, CDR1 is SEHNR, CDR2 FQNEAQ (reference sequence). Trimming cost V 3 bases and J 2 bases; bases outside gene matches: 1. This CDR3 is 14 amino acids long. The CDR3 spells CASSLGQDTDTQYF. CDR3 nucleotides: TGTGCCAGCAGCTTGGGACAGGACACAGATACGCAGTATTTT.

The chain employs TRBV25-1 and TRBJ2-1; D may be TRBD1 (6 bases). Germline CDR1 and CDR2: MGHDK and SYGVNS. The CDR3 contains 17 residues. V shed 1 base and J shed 4 bases, with 17 bases lying between them. The CDR3 loop is CASSELFKDSDYNEQFF. The CDR3 bases are TGTGCCAGCAGTGAATTATTTAAGGACAGCGATTACAATGAGCAGTTCTTC.

The chain couples TRBV5-1 to TRBJ1-1, with unresolved D. Trimming cost V 0 bases and J 3 bases, with 9 bases left between them. The CDR3 totals 14 residues. Germline CDR1 reads SGHRS; CDR2 reads YFSETQ. The CDR3 is CASSLAIRDTEAFF. CDR3 nucleotides: TGCGCCAGCAGCTTGGCCATCCGGGACACTGAAGCTTTCTTT.

The chain is built from TRBV9 and TRBJ2-7; D remains ambiguous. This CDR3 contains 14 residues. From germline, CDR1 is SGDLS and CDR2 YYNGEE. V lost 0 bases and J 3 bases, leaving 10 bases between the germline ends. CDR3 amino acids: CASSVGQADYEQYF. For the CDR3, the DNA is TGTGCCAGCAGCGTAGGGCAGGCAGACTACGAGCAGTACTTC. Together with reference TRBV9 and TRBJ2-7, the CDR3 gives the full variable domain: DSGVTQTPKHLITATGQRVTLRCSPRSGDLSVYWYQQSLDQGLQFLIQYYNGEERAKGNILERFSAQQFPDLHSELNLSSLELGDSALYFCASSVGQADYEQYFGPGTRLTVT.

The rearrangement joins TRBV6-1 to TRBJ1-6; 7 positions match TRBD1. The germline CDR1 and CDR2 sequences are MNHNS and SASEGT. The ends lost 6 bases at V and 0 bases at J; junction bases unmatched: 2. The CDR3 totals 15 residues. Here the CDR3 DNA reads TGTGCCAGCAGAACAGGGGACTCCTATAATTCACCCCTCCACTTT. Amino acids: CASRTGDSYNSPLHF.

The sample holds many counts of this clone. The chain employs TRBV29-1 and TRBJ2-1; tentative D call: TRBD2 (5 bases). Trimming cost V 7 bases and J 4 bases, with 14 bases left between them. This CDR3 has 13 amino acids. CDR1 and CDR2 (germline): SQVTM, ANQGSEA. The CDR3 region has the DNA TGCAGCGCCGAGCGGACTGAGTACAATGAGCAGTTCTTC. The encoded protein is CSAERTEYNEQFF.

V and J are TRBV6-5 and TRBJ2-7; D is possibly TRBD1 (6 bases). With 9 bases removed from V and 3 bases from J, the gap between germline ends came to 21 bases. CDR1 is MNHEY and CDR2 is SVGAGI in the germline V gene. The CDR3 is made up of 15 amino acids. In nucleotides, the CDR3 is TGTGCCAGTCGATTGGACAGCCTGATCCTCTACGAGCAGTACTTC. Amino acids: CASRLDSLILYEQYF.